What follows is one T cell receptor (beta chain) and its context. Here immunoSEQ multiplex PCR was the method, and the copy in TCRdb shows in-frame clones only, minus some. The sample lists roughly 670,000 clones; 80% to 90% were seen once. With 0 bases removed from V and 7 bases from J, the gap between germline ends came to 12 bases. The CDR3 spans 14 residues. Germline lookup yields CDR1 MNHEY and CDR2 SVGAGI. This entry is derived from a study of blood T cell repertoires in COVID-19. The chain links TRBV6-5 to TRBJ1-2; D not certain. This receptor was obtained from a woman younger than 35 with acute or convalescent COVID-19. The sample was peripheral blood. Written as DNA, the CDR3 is TGTGCCAGCAGTTACTCGAAGAGGGCAGGTGGCTACACCTTC. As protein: CASSYSKRAGGYTF.